The clone carrying this T cell receptor beta chain has just a few counts. These data belong to a study of human T cells and chemical hapten exposure. Time point in this sample: pre-sensitization, week 0. This sample's treatment: therapeutic diphenylcyclopropenone sensitization with weekly scalp DPC. TCRdb processed the RACE reads anew with MiXCR; each CDR3 protein has one entry. The sample holds around 120,000 distinct CDR3 sequences; less than 15% are singletons and the top ten take around 2.7%. The CDR3 has 16 amino acids. V shed 5 bases and J 3 bases; nucleotides not matched to a gene: 12. CDR1 SGHTA and CDR2 FQGTGA come from the germline V gene.

The receptor's source is a woman under 30 with alopecia areata. Some clones in this sample may be carry-over from other donors' samples. Sequencing used whole blood, obtained in connection with sensitization to the hapten diphenylcyclopropenone (DPC). This chain uses TRBV7-3 with TRBJ2-7, with 8 nucleotides matching TRBD2. The CDR3 coding sequence is TGTGCCAGCAGCCCCTCCAGAGAGCGGGGGAGCTACGAGCAGTACTTC. It specifies CASSPSRERGSYEQYF.